The 25 T cell receptor beta chains below all came from one sample that was sequenced in a study of blood T cell repertoires in COVID-19. The assay was immunoSEQ multiplex PCR, and TCRdb's table has in-frame clones only and misses some. The repertoire holds about 73,000 clones, with approximately 83% as singletons. Sample: peripheral blood. The receptors originated from a woman aged 55-69 years with acute or convalescent COVID-19.

This clone was detected only once. The chain is built from TRBV7-8 and TRBJ2-7; D possibly corresponds to TRBD2 (7 bases). Germline CDR1 reads SGHVS; CDR2 reads FQNEAQ. The CDR3 loop spans 13 amino acids. Trimming left V 7 bases short and J 5 bases short, with 15 bases between. The CDR3 reads CASTRGGGDEQYF. CDR3 nucleotide sequence: TGTGCCAGCACTCGAGGGGGGGGAGACGAGCAGTACTTC.

The rearrangement joins TRBV28 to TRBJ2-1; TRBD2 is a possible D gene (5 bases). Between the trimmed V and J ends, which lost 7 bases and 1 base, there was a span of 8 bases. This CDR3 spans 13 amino acids. Per the germline V gene, CDR1 is MDHEN and CDR2 is SYDVKM. In nucleotides, the CDR3 is TGTGCCAGCACCGGACTGTCCTACAATGAGCAGTTCTTC. Translating it yields CASTGLSYNEQFF.

The chain carries TRBV9 and TRBJ1-2, with TRBD1 matching 12 bases. The CDR3 covers 17 residues. CDR1 and CDR2 from the germline V gene are SGDLS and YYNGEE. Trimming at V came to 0 bases and at J to 4 bases, leaving 7 bases not matched to a gene. CDR3 in amino acids: CASSVDGTGGLLYGYTF. The CDR3 coding sequence is TGTGCCAGCAGCGTAGACGGGACAGGGGGCCTTCTCTATGGCTACACCTTC.

The chain has TRBV11-2 and TRBJ2-3; 11 bases fit TRBD2. Germline values: CDR1 SGHAT, CDR2 FQNNGV. Trimming took 5 bases from V and 6 from J; bases not matched to a gene: 10. This CDR3 has 16 amino acids. The CDR3 DNA follows: TGTGCCAGCAGCGCCCGACTAGCGGGGAGAGGGGATACGCAGTATTTT. Protein product: CASSARLAGRGDTQYF.

The J gene is TRBJ1-2, the V gene TRBV29-1, with 8 positions matching TRBD1. V gave up 5 bases and J gave up 6 bases; unmatched junction bases: 2. The germline V gene has CDR1 SQVTM and CDR2 ANQGSEA. The CDR3 contains 11 residues. DNA for the CDR3: TGCAGCGTTAACAGGGGGAATGGCTACACCTTC. This translates into CSVNRGNGYTF.

This clone was seen a few times. The chain recombines TRBV7-3 with TRBJ1-6, with TRBD1 matching 7 bases. V trimming: 4 bases; J trimming: 9 bases; junction bases outside the gene matches: 6. Germline CDR1 is SGHTA and CDR2 is FQGTGA. CDR3 size: 14 residues. DNA for the CDR3: TGTGCCAGCAGCTCCCGGGACAGTTTTTCACCCCTCCACTTT. Protein sequence: CASSSRDSFSPLHF.

The chain has TRBV5-1 and TRBJ1-3; D gene uncertain. Trimming cost V 4 bases and J 0 bases, with 17 bases left between them. The CDR3 consists of 17 residues. The germline V gene encodes CDR1 SGHRS and CDR2 YFSETQ. CDR3 sequence (DNA): TGCGCCAGCAGCCCGGGGTGGGATTCTTTCTCTGGAAACACCATATATTTT. It translates to CASSPGWDSFSGNTIYF.

This chain joins TRBV24-1 and TRBJ2-2, with TRBD2 identical over 7 bases. CDR1 and CDR2 from the germline V gene are KGHDR and SFDVKD. This CDR3 contains 14 residues. V was pared by 2 bases and J by 6 bases, with 2 bases of the junction left unmatched. CDR3 DNA sequence: TGTGCCACCAGTGATTCAGGACTAGCCGGGGAGCTGTTTTTT. Its protein is CATSDSGLAGELFF.

The rearrangement joins TRBV24-1 to TRBJ1-2, with D hard to call. Deletions cut 7 bases from V and 4 bases from J, with 18 bases between. Germline V gene lookup returns CDR1 KGHDR and CDR2 SFDVKD. This CDR3 is built from 15 residues. The CDR3, as DNA: TGTGCCACCAGGGCTTCCCCGGAGGTCGGCTATGGCTACACCTTC. Translating it yields CATRASPEVGYGYTF.

This rearrangement joins TRBV5-5 to TRBJ1-3; D gene uncertain. Germline V gene lookup returns CDR1 SGHKS and CDR2 YYEKEE (reference sequence). Trimming pared 2 bases from V and 4 bases from J, leaving 10 bases between. This CDR3 is 14 amino acids long. CDR3 in amino acids: CASSLRGSGNTIYF. The CDR3 coding sequence is TGTGCCAGCAGCTTACGAGGGTCGGGAAACACCATATATTTT.

The rearrangement uses TRBV10-3 and TRBJ2-5; 7 bases match TRBD1. CDR1 ENHRY and CDR2 SYGVKD come from the germline V gene. The CDR3 runs 13 residues. J was trimmed by 4 bases and V by 5 bases; bases with no gene match: 4. This CDR3 is CAISTQGRETQYF. Written as DNA, the CDR3 is TGTGCCATCAGTACACAGGGGAGAGAGACCCAGTACTTC.

The gene calls are TRBV18 and TRBJ1-1; TRBD1 matches at 11 bases. The length of the CDR3 is 15 residues. J gave up 5 bases and V 3 bases, and 5 bases lay outside the gene matches. Germline CDR1 reads KGHSH; CDR2 reads LQKENI. CDR3 amino acids: CASSPEGTGGTEAFF. Here the CDR3 DNA reads TGTGCCAGCTCACCTGAGGGGACAGGGGGAACTGAAGCTTTCTTT.

This chain links TRBV2 with TRBJ1-1; 7 nucleotides match TRBD1. The length of the CDR3 is 14 residues. The germline CDR1 and CDR2 sequences are SNHLY and FYNNEI. The V gene end was trimmed by 6 bases and the J gene end by 1 base; junction bases not matched to a gene: 5. CDR3 residues: CASRMTGSNTEAFF. The CDR3 DNA reads TGTGCCAGCAGGATGACAGGGTCGAACACTGAAGCTTTCTTT.

The V and J genes are TRBV6-5 and TRBJ2-7; TRBD1 agrees at 9 bases. In germline, CDR1 is MNHEY, CDR2 SVGAGI. The CDR3 spans 13 residues. V shed 11 bases, J shed 0 bases, and the junction held 5 bases outside the gene matches. In DNA, the CDR3 is TGTGCCGGACGGGACAGGGCCTCCTACGAGCAGTACTTC. Protein: CAGRDRASYEQYF.

The chain couples TRBV18 to TRBJ1-1; 9 bases align to TRBD1. The CDR3 is 15 amino acids. The germline CDR1 and CDR2 sequences are KGHSH and LQKENI. V dropped 4 bases and J dropped 4; count of bases not matched to a gene: 7. CDR3 sequence: CASSLTVTGGTEAFF. CDR3 in DNA: TGTGCCAGCTCACTCACCGTGACAGGGGGCACTGAAGCTTTCTTT.

V gene TRBV29-1 combines with J gene TRBJ1-5; no clear D. The germline gives CDR1 SQVTM, CDR2 ANQGSEA. The CDR3 has 13 residues. V shed 7 bases and J shed 0 bases, with 10 bases lying between them. CDR3 in DNA: TGCAGCGCGAAAAGAGATAGCAATCAGCCCCAGCATTTT. Encoded protein: CSAKRDSNQPQHF.

The chain is built from TRBV6-1 and TRBJ2-7; weak D call: TRBD1 (6 bases). Germline V gene data show CDR1 as MNHNS and CDR2 as SASEGT. The CDR3 covers 14 residues. Trimming removed 1 base from V and 6 bases from J, with 13 bases in between. Here the CDR3 DNA reads TGTGCCAGCAGTGAAGTCCAGGGGCTAGGCGAGCAGTACTTC. Translation: CASSEVQGLGEQYF.

The gene calls are TRBV6-1 and TRBJ2-3, with 7 bases that match TRBD1. The V and J ends lost 6 bases and 6 bases, in that order; junction bases with no gene match: 9. The CDR3 covers 14 residues. Per germline, CDR1 MNHNS and CDR2 SASEGT. CDR3 protein: CASSYDRVTDTQYF. DNA of the CDR3: TGTGCCAGCAGCTACGACAGGGTCACGGATACGCAGTATTTT.

The genes are TRBV18 and TRBJ1-1; D is perhaps TRBD1 (6 bases). The CDR3 extends over 14 amino acids. CDR1 is KGHSH, CDR2 LQKENI, per germline. Trimming stripped 1 base from V and 2 bases from J, with 8 bases between. CDR3 residues: CASSPRGGNTEAFF. The CDR3 coding sequence is TGTGCCAGCTCACCACGAGGGGGAAACACTGAAGCTTTCTTT.

The genes are TRBV6-2 or TRBV6-3 and TRBJ1-4; no firm D call. The CDR3 extends over 15 amino acids. V was shortened by 0 bases and J by 3 bases, with 8 bases between the two germline ends. Germline V gene lookup returns CDR1 MNHEY and CDR2 SVGEGT. The CDR3, as DNA: TGTGCCAGCAGTTACTCGACGGGGTCTAATGAAAAACTGTTTTTT. It specifies CASSYSTGSNEKLFF.

The rearrangement links TRBV5-1 to TRBJ1-2, with D maybe TRBD1 (5 bases). V was cut by 6 bases and J by 0 bases, with 18 bases left in between. Germline CDR1 and CDR2: SGHRS and YFSETQ. The length of the CDR3 is 16 residues. The CDR3 loop is CASIRQDSSSNYGYTF. The CDR3 DNA is TGCGCCAGCATCCGTCAAGACAGTTCTTCTAACTATGGCTACACCTTC.

The CDR3 DNA is TGTGCCAGCAGTGAACAGGTCAATCAGCCCCAGCATTTT. Amino acids: CASSEQVNQPQHF. The V and J genes are TRBV6-1 and TRBJ1-5; D unresolved. The CDR3 length is 13 residues. V was clipped by 2 bases and J by 3 bases, with 5 bases between them. Germline V gives CDR1 MNHNS, CDR2 SASEGT.

This clone has only a few counts. This chain links TRBV19 with TRBJ2-5; D may be TRBD1 (6 bases). Germline V gene data show CDR1 as LNHDA and CDR2 as SQIVND (reference sequence). Trimming stripped 5 bases from V and 4 bases from J, with 11 bases between. This CDR3 has 13 residues. The CDR3 DNA reads TGTGCCAGTAGTTCCTCCAGGGGAGAGACCCAGTACTTC. It codes for CASSSSRGETQYF.

The chain has TRBV30 and TRBJ1-2; 10 bases are shared with TRBD1. Per the germline V gene, CDR1 is GTSNPN and CDR2 is SVGIG (reference sequence). This CDR3 comprises 15 residues. V gave up 4 bases and J gave up 4 bases; unmatched junction bases: 9. DNA for the CDR3: TGTGCCTGGACCGGACAGGGGGTCCTTGTCTATGGCTACACCTTC. Its translation is CAWTGQGVLVYGYTF.

V and J are TRBV7-9 and TRBJ1-1; 11 nucleotides match TRBD1. Germline V gives CDR1 SEHNR, CDR2 FQNEAQ (reference sequence). V lost 3 bases and J lost 6; bases outside the gene matches: 3. The CDR3 consists of 14 residues. Here the CDR3 reads CASSFGQGASEAFF. For the CDR3, the DNA is TGTGCCAGCAGCTTCGGACAGGGGGCCTCTGAAGCTTTCTTT.